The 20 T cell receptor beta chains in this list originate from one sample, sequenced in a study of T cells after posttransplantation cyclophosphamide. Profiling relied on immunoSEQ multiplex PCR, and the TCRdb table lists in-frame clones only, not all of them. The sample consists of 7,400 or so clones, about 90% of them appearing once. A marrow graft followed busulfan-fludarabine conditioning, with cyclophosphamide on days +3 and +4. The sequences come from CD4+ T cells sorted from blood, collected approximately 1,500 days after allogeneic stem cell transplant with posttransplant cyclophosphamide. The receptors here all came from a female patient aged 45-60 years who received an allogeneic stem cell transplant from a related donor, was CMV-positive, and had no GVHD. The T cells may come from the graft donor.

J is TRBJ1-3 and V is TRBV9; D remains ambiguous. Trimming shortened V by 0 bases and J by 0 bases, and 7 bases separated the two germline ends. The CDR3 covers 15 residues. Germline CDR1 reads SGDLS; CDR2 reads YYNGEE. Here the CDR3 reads CASSVGGSSGNTIYF. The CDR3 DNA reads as TGTGCCAGCAGCGTAGGCGGCAGCTCTGGAAACACCATATATTTT.

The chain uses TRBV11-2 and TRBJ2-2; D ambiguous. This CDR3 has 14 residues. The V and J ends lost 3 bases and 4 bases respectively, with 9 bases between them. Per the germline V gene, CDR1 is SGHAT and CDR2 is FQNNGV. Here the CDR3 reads CASSFHPGTGELFF. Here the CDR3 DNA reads TGTGCCAGCAGCTTCCATCCGGGCACCGGGGAGCTGTTTTTT.

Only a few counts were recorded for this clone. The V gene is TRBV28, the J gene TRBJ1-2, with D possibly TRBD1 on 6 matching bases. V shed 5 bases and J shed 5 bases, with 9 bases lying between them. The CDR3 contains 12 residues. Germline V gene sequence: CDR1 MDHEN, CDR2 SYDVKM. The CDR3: CASSPRGYGYTF. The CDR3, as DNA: TGTGCCAGCAGTCCCAGGGGTTATGGCTACACCTTC.

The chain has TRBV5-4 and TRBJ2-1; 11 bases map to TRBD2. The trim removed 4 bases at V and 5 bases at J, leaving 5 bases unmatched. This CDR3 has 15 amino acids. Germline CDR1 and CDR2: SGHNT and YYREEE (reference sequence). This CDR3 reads CASSRRGLADNEQFF. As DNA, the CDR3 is TGTGCCAGCAGCCGACGGGGACTAGCGGACAATGAGCAGTTCTTC.

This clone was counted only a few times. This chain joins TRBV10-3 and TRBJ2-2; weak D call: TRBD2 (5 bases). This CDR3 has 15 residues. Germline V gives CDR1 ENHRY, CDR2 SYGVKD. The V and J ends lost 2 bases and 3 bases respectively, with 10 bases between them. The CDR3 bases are TGTGCCATCAGTGAGGCTTCGCGGGACACCGGGGAGCTGTTTTTT. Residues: CAISEASRDTGELFF.

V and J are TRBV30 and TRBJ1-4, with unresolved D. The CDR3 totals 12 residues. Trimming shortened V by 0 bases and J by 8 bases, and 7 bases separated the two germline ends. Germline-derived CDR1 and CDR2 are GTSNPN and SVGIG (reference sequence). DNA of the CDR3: TGTGCCTGGAGTGTATCAGTAGAAAAACTGTTTTTT. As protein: CAWSVSVEKLFF.

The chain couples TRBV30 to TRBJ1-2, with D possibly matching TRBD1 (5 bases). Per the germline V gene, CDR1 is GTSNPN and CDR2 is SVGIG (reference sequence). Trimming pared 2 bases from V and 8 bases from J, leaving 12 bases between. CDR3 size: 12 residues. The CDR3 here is CAWSRGQRGYTF. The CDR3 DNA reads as TGTGCCTGGAGTAGGGGCCAGAGAGGCTACACCTTC.

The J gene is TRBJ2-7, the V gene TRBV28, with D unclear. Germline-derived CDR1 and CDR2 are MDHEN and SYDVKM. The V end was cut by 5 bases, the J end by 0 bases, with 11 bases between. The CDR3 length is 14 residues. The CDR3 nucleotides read TGTGCCAGCAGTCAATCTAGTATCTCCTACGAGCAGTACTTC. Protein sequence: CASSQSSISYEQYF.

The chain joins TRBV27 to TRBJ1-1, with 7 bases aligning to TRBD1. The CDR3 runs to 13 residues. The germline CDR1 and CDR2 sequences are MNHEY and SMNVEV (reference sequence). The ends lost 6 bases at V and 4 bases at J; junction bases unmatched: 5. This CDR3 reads CASRQQGITEAFF. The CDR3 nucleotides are TGTGCCAGCAGACAACAGGGGATCACTGAAGCTTTCTTT.

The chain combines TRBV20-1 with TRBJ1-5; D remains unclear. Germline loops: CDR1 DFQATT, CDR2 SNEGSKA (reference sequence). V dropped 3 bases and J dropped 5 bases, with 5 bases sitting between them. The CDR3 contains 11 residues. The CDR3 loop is CSASLDQPQHF. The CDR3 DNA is TGCAGTGCTAGTCTAGATCAGCCCCAGCATTTT.

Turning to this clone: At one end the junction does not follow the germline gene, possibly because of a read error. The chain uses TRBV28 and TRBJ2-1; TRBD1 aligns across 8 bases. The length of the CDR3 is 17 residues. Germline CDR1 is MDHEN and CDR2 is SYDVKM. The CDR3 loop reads CASTLWGTGLSYNEQFF. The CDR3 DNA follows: TGTGCCAGCACTTTATGGGGGACAGGACTGTCCTACAATGAGCAGTTCTTC.

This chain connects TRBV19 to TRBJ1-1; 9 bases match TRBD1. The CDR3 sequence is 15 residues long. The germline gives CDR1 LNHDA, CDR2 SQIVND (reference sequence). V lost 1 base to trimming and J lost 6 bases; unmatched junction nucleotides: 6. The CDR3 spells CASSIAGQGWAEAFF. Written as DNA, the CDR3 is TGTGCCAGTAGTATAGCGGGACAGGGATGGGCTGAAGCTTTCTTT.

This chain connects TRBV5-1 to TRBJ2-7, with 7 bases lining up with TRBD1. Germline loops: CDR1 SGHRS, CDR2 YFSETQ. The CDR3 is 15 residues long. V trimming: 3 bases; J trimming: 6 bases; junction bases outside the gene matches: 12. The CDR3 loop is CASSYDRDSPSEQYF. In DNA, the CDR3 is TGCGCCAGCAGCTACGACCGGGACAGTCCGTCCGAGCAGTACTTC.

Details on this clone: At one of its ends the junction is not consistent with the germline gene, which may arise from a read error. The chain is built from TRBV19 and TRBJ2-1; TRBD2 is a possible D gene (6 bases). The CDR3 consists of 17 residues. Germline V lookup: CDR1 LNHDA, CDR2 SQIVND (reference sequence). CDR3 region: CASRPVGYRDSNNEQFF. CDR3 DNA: TGTGCCAGTAGACCAGTTGGATACCGGGACTCCAACAATGAGCAGTTCTTC. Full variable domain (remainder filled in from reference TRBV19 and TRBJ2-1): DGGITQSPKYLFRKEGQNVTLSCEQNLNHDAMYWYRQDPGQGLRLIYYSQIVNDFQKGDIAEGYSVSREKKESFPLTVTSAQKNPTAFYLCASRPVGYRDSNNEQFFGPGTRLTVL.

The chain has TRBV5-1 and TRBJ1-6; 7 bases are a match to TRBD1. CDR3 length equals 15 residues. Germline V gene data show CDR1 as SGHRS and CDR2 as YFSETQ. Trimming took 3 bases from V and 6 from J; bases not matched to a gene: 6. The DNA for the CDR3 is TGCGCCAGCAGCTCGTCCGGGACAGTTAATTCACCCCTCCACTTT. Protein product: CASSSSGTVNSPLHF.

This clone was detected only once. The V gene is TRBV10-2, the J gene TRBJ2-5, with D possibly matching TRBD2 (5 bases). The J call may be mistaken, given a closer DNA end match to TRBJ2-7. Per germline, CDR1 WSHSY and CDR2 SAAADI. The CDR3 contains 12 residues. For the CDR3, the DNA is TGCGCCACCTTAGGGAGCTCCTACGAGCAGTACTTC. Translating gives CATLGSSYEQYF.

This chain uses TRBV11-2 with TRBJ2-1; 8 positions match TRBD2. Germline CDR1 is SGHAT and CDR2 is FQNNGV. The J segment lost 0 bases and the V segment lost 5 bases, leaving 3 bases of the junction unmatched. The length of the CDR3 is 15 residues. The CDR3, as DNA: TGTGCCAGCAGCCGCAGCGGGAGCTCCTACAATGAGCAGTTCTTC. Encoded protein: CASSRSGSSYNEQFF.

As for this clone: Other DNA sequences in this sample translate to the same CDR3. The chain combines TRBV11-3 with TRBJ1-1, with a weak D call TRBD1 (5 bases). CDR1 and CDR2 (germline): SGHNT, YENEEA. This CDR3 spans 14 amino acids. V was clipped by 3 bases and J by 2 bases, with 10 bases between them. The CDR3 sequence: CASSLGRANTEAFF. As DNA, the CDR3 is TGTGCCAGCAGCTTGGGCAGGGCAAACACTGAAGCTTTCTTT. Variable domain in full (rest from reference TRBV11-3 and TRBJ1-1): EAGVVQSPRYKIIEKKQPVAFWCNPISGHNTLYWYLQNLGQGPELLIRYENEEAVDDSQLPKDRFSAERLKGVDSTLKIQPAELGDSAVYLCASSLGRANTEAFFGQGTRLTVV.

CDR3 loop: CASRVAGGGSTDTQYF. The CDR3 DNA is TGCGCCAGCAGGGTGGCGGGAGGGGGTAGCACAGATACGCAGTATTTT. This chain joins TRBV10-2 and TRBJ2-3; 9 bases fit TRBD2. This CDR3 has 16 residues. J lost 0 bases, V lost 6 bases, and 7 bases had no gene match. Germline CDR1 and CDR2: WSHSY and SAAADI.

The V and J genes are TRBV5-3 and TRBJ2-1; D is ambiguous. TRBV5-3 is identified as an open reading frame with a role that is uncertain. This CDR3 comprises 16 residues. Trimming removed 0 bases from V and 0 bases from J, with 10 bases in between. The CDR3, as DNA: TGTGCCAGAAGCTTGGCCGGGTTACGCTCCTACAATGAGCAGTTCTTC. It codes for CARSLAGLRSYNEQFF.